The clone carrying this TCR beta chain was recorded a few times. Sequencing was performed with immunoSEQ multiplex PCR; in TCRdb, only in-frame clones are kept and a portion is missing. The table has some 380,000 clones, over 75% seen once. These data originate in a study of blood T cell repertoires in COVID-19. This CDR3 is built from 16 residues. V lost 2 bases to trimming and J lost 0 bases; unmatched junction nucleotides: 4. CDR1 and CDR2 from the germline V gene are ENHRY and SYGVKD. The source of this sequence is a man under 40 who had recovered from COVID-19. The sequenced material came from PBMCs or T cells enriched from blood (not recorded which). The V call is TRBV10-3, the J call TRBJ1-1, with 9 nucleotides matching TRBD1. CDR3 sequence: CAISEPGQGMNTEAFF. The CDR3 DNA follows: TGTGCCATCAGTGAGCCTGGACAGGGGATGAACACTGAAGCTTTCTTT.